These 31 T cell receptor beta chains originate from one sample sequenced in a study of T cells in Graves' hyperthyroidism and ophthalmopathy (dated by TCRdb to between 2018 and 2020). To prepare the library, multiplex PCR was applied. Sequencing instrument: Illumina HiSeq 2000. The TCR beta CDR3 regions were amplified from the RNA transcripts. A first-round RT-PCR of the TCR CDR3 used the HTBI primer set with the Qiagen OneStep RT-PCR kit. TCRdb trimmed public reads at Q25 via fastp, called clones via MiXCR and kept in-frame beta chains. Rows are combined by CDR3 protein, so each entry shows the most common genes and DNA. The sample table lists more than 350,000 distinct CDR3 sequences, 13% to 15% of them with a count of one. Jointly, the top ten make up approximately 20% of the sample. Sequences were obtained from blood. All receptors come from a woman aged 55-75 years with Graves' ophthalmopathy.

The rearrangement links TRBV19 to TRBJ1-4, with D uncertain. Germline V gives CDR1 LNHDA, CDR2 SQIVND (reference sequence). The CDR3 runs 14 residues. V was pared by 5 bases and J by 7 bases, with 14 bases between. In nucleotides, the CDR3 is TGTGCCAGTAGTCGGTCGCGGGATAGTGAAAAACTGTTTTTT. It is translated as CASSRSRDSEKLFF.

This clonotype was found a few times. The J gene is TRBJ2-1, the V gene TRBV28, with a possible D match to TRBD1 (6 bases). The germline V and J ends were trimmed by 8 bases and 9 bases, with 23 bases remaining between them. Looked up from germline, CDR1 is MDHEN and CDR2 is SYDVKM. The CDR3 extends over 15 amino acids. The CDR3 DNA reads TGTGCCAGCCGGACGTCTACAGGGAAGTTTGGTGAGCAGTTCTTC. Translated: CASRTSTGKFGEQFF.

This clonotype came up a few times. The CDR3: CSAPGQGTVGTQYF. The CDR3 DNA sequence: TGCAGCGCTCCGGGACAGGGGACAGTGGGGACCCAGTACTTC. This sequence joins TRBV29-1 and TRBJ2-5, with 10 bases fitting TRBD1. Germline lookup yields CDR1 SQVTM and CDR2 ANQGSEA. With V trimmed by 7 bases and J by 7 bases, 12 bases remained unmatched. The CDR3 runs 14 residues.

In its sample, this clonotype was seen many times. The CDR3 sequence is CASRQDRGSYNSPLHF. CDR3 nucleotide sequence: TGTGCCAGCAGGCAGGACAGGGGGTCGTATAATTCACCCCTCCACTTT. The chain couples TRBV13 to TRBJ1-6, with 10 nucleotides matching TRBD1. CDR1 and CDR2 from the germline V gene are PRHDT and FYEKMQ (reference sequence). Unmatched junction bases numbered 6, after V lost 6 bases and J lost 4 bases. The CDR3 contains 16 residues.

V and J are TRBV20-1 and TRBJ2-3, with 13 bases aligning to TRBD2. This CDR3 region has 15 residues. CDR1 DFQATT and CDR2 SNEGSKA come from the germline V gene (reference sequence). After removal of 1 base from V and 6 bases from J, the junction contained 4 bases not matched to a gene. As DNA, the CDR3 is TGCAGTGCTAGAGGGACTAGCGGGAGAGTTGATACGCAGTATTTT. Translation: CSARGTSGRVDTQYF.

In this sample, this clonotype turned up many times. The V and J genes are TRBV2 and TRBJ2-1; TRBD2 matches 12 bases. Germline values: CDR1 SNHLY, CDR2 FYNNEI. The CDR3 spans 13 residues. V shed 10 bases, J shed 9 bases, and the junction held 7 bases outside the gene matches. The CDR3 DNA sequence: TGTGCCACCAATGGACTAGCGGGAACTGAGCAGTTCTTC. Translated: CATNGLAGTEQFF.

In its sample, this clonotype was seen a few times. The rearrangement joins TRBV10-1 to TRBJ2-7; 8 nucleotides agree with TRBD1. Germline assignment: CDR1 WNHNN and CDR2 SYGVQD (reference sequence). The V gene end was trimmed by 3 bases and the J gene end by 6 bases; junction bases not matched to a gene: 10. This CDR3 has 15 amino acids. CDR3 sequence (DNA): TGCGCCAGCAGTGATGACAGGGGAGTTTACTCCGAGCAGTACTTC. Its translation is CASSDDRGVYSEQYF.

The V and J genes are TRBV6-1 and TRBJ1-6; TRBD1 is a possible D gene (5 bases). Between the trimmed V and J ends, which lost 0 bases and 11 bases, there was a span of 11 bases. Germline lookup yields CDR1 MNHNS and CDR2 SASEGT. CDR3 length: 14 amino acids. The DNA of the CDR3 is TGTGCCAGCAGTGAAGCGCGGGGCGTGACACCCCTCCACTTT. Encoded protein: CASSEARGVTPLHF.

The rearrangement links TRBV2 to TRBJ2-4; no clear D gene. Germline V gene lookup returns CDR1 SNHLY and CDR2 FYNNEI. The V gene lost 0 bases and the J gene lost 0 bases, with 12 bases spanning the gap. The CDR3 contains 17 residues. CDR3 amino acids: CASSEAGPLPAKNIQYF. The DNA of the CDR3 is TGTGCCAGCAGTGAAGCGGGTCCCTTACCAGCCAAAAACATTCAGTACTTC.

This clonotype was recorded many times. The V call is TRBV5-1, the J call TRBJ2-7, with D tentatively TRBD1 (6 bases). V dropped 0 bases and J dropped 5 bases, with 12 bases sitting between them. The germline gives CDR1 SGHRS, CDR2 YFSETQ. CDR3 length: 14 amino acids. CDR3 protein: CASSLAGRGDEQYF. In nucleotides, the CDR3 is TGCGCCAGCAGCTTGGCCGGCAGGGGTGACGAGCAGTACTTC.

This clonotype came up a few times. V and J are TRBV12-5 and TRBJ2-7; no firm D call. CDR1 and CDR2 from the germline V gene are LGHNT and FRNRAP. This CDR3 is built from 15 residues. V lost 0 bases and J lost 2, with 11 bases in between. The CDR3 sequence is CASGLVSGQTYEQYF. The CDR3 bases are TGTGCTAGTGGTTTGGTGTCAGGCCAGACCTACGAGCAGTACTTC.

This clonotype was observed at least ten times. The chain couples TRBV7-2 to TRBJ1-3; 9 positions match TRBD1. Germline CDR1 is SGHTA and CDR2 is FQGNSA. The V segment lost 5 bases and the J segment 4 bases; nucleotides outside the gene matches: 6. The CDR3 covers 15 residues. The CDR3 DNA is TGTGCCAGCAGCCTCCAAGGACAGGGGGGAAACACCATATATTTT. This codes for CASSLQGQGGNTIYF.

In its sample, this clonotype was seen a few times. CDR3 residues: CASSEMQGGRNEQFF. CDR3 sequence (DNA): TGCGCCAGCAGTGAGATGCAGGGGGGTCGTAATGAGCAGTTCTTC. The genes are TRBV10-1 and TRBJ2-1, with D possibly being TRBD1 (7 bases). Trimming shortened V by 2 bases and J by 7 bases, and 15 bases separated the two germline ends. The CDR3 totals 15 residues. Germline CDR1 WNHNN, CDR2 SYGVQD (reference sequence).

This clonotype appeared a few times. V usage is TRBV10-3 and J usage is TRBJ1-2; D not certain. Trimming pared 5 bases from V and 3 bases from J, leaving 7 bases between. The CDR3 runs 12 residues. The germline gives CDR1 ENHRY, CDR2 SYGVKD. As DNA, the CDR3 is TGTGCCATCAGTCCGGAAGACTATGGCTACACCTTC. Amino acid sequence: CAISPEDYGYTF.

This clonotype was seen only a few times. The chain uses TRBV29-1 and TRBJ2-7; D remains unclear. Germline V gene sequence: CDR1 SQVTM, CDR2 ANQGSEA. V gave up 2 bases and J gave up 2 bases, with 4 bases separating them. The CDR3 runs to 11 residues. The CDR3 DNA reads as TGCAGCGTTGAAATTGCCTACGAGCAGTACTTC. It yields the protein CSVEIAYEQYF.

This clonotype was counted at least ten times. The chain joins TRBV6-2 or TRBV6-3 to TRBJ1-5, with D possibly TRBD1 on 6 matching bases. With 8 bases removed from V and 0 bases from J, the gap between germline ends came to 11 bases. Germline V gene lookup returns CDR1 MNHEY and CDR2 SVGEGT. CDR3 length equals 14 residues. The CDR3 loop reads CASWTAYSNQPQHF. The CDR3 nucleotides read TGTGCCAGCTGGACAGCTTATAGCAATCAGCCCCAGCATTTT.

The chain joins TRBV20-1 to TRBJ2-7; 11 bases are shared with TRBD1. Trimming took 6 bases from V and 2 from J; bases not matched to a gene: 6. Germline values: CDR1 DFQATT, CDR2 SNEGSKA (reference sequence). The CDR3 covers 14 residues. The CDR3 bases are TGCAGTGCGGGGATGGGACAGGGGGCCTACGAGCAGTACTTC. Protein product: CSAGMGQGAYEQYF.

Ten or more counts support this clonotype. This chain links TRBV7-8 with TRBJ2-7; D remains unclear. V lost 3 bases and J lost 2, with 8 bases in between. The CDR3 contains 13 residues. The germline V gene has CDR1 SGHVS and CDR2 FQNEAQ. As DNA, the CDR3 is TGTGCCAGCAGCTTCGGGCAGACCTACGAGCAGTACTTC. It translates to CASSFGQTYEQYF.

The V gene is TRBV6-5, the J gene TRBJ2-2; no clear D gene. Germline lookup yields CDR1 MNHEY and CDR2 SVGAGI. There are 14 residues in the CDR3. V was shortened by 2 bases and J by 4 bases, with 8 bases between the two germline ends. This CDR3 reads CASSYLRVTGELFF. The CDR3 nucleotides read TGTGCCAGCAGTTACCTCCGGGTCACCGGGGAGCTGTTTTTT.

This clonotype was counted at least ten times. J is TRBJ2-7 and V is TRBV20-1, with D tentatively TRBD1 or TRBD2 (5 bases each). Per the germline V gene, CDR1 is DFQATT and CDR2 is SNEGSKA (reference sequence). The CDR3 consists of 13 residues. CDR3 bases: TGCAGCCCCGTAGATGGGACCGATTACGAGCAGTACTTC. Protein sequence: CSPVDGTDYEQYF.

This sequence joins TRBV9 and TRBJ2-1; tentatively, D is TRBD1 or TRBD2 (6 bases each). Germline-derived CDR1 and CDR2 are SGDLS and YYNGEE. V lost 2 bases and J lost 1, with 10 bases in between. The CDR3 is made up of 15 amino acids. As DNA, the CDR3 is TGTGCCAGCAGCGTCTGGGGGGCGTCCTACAATGAGCAGTTCTTC. Translated: CASSVWGASYNEQFF.

This clonotype was detected only a few times. V gene TRBV30 combines with J gene TRBJ2-6; no clear D. This CDR3 contains 13 residues. Germline CDR1 is GTSNPN and CDR2 is SVGIG (reference sequence). V was pared by 4 bases and J by 4 bases, with 8 bases between. The CDR3 is CAWKTGGANVLTF. The CDR3 coding sequence is TGTGCCTGGAAGACCGGAGGGGCCAACGTCCTGACTTTC.

The gene calls are TRBV28 and TRBJ1-1; D is ambiguous. Trimming took 5 bases from V and 0 from J, leaving 10 bases between them. In germline, CDR1 is MDHEN, CDR2 SYDVKM. The CDR3 length is 14 residues. The CDR3 spells CASSKTAMNTEAFF. The DNA of the CDR3 is TGTGCCAGCAGTAAAACAGCCATGAACACTGAAGCTTTCTTT.

This clonotype was detected ten times or more. V usage is TRBV3-1 and J usage is TRBJ2-5, with a possible D match to TRBD1 (5 bases). V dropped 4 bases and J dropped 5 bases, with 14 bases sitting between them. The CDR3 length is 14 residues. Germline CDR1 and CDR2: LGHDT and YNNKEL (reference sequence). The CDR3 sequence is CASSPQTVRETQYF. The CDR3 nucleotides read TGTGCCAGCAGCCCTCAGACAGTTCGGGAGACCCAGTACTTC.

In its sample, this clonotype was seen many times. The chain couples TRBV11-2 to TRBJ2-1; 9 bases are a match to TRBD1. The V gene's germline CDR1 is SGHAT and CDR2 FQNNGV. This CDR3 is built from 14 residues. V shed 6 bases, J shed 8 bases, and the junction held 8 bases outside the gene matches. CDR3 DNA: TGTGCCAGCAGATGGGACAGGGATCGGGATGAGCAGTTCTTC. Amino acid sequence: CASRWDRDRDEQFF.

This clonotype was found many times. CDR3 bases: TGTGCCAGCAGTTTCCGACAGGGGCTACAGCCCCAGCATTTT. Protein sequence: CASSFRQGLQPQHF. The V and J genes are TRBV6-2 or TRBV6-3 and TRBJ1-5, with 8 positions matching TRBD1. CDR3 length: 14 residues. The germline V gene has CDR1 MNHEY and CDR2 SVGEGT. The trim removed 4 bases at V and 7 bases at J, leaving 6 bases unmatched.

This clonotype appeared many times. The chain links TRBV28 to TRBJ1-1; 7 bases are shared with TRBD1. Per the germline V gene, CDR1 is MDHEN and CDR2 is SYDVKM. V shed 6 bases, J shed 6 bases, and the junction held 7 bases outside the gene matches. The CDR3 has 13 residues. CDR3 DNA sequence: TGTGCCAGCAGCCGGGACAGTTTGGCTGAAGCTTTCTTT. Amino acids: CASSRDSLAEAFF.

This clonotype appeared many times. The chain joins TRBV29-1 to TRBJ2-1, with TRBD2 matching 8 bases. The trim removed 3 bases at V and 4 bases at J, leaving 2 bases unmatched. The CDR3 has 13 amino acids. Germline CDR1 reads SQVTM; CDR2 reads ANQGSEA. Written as DNA, the CDR3 is TGCAGCGTTGAGCCTAGCGGGTACAATGAGCAGTTCTTC. The encoded protein is CSVEPSGYNEQFF.

This clonotype was recorded many times. CDR3: CASSLTSGGSNEQFF. The CDR3 DNA follows: TGTGCCAGCAGCTTAACCTCGGGCGGGAGCAATGAGCAGTTCTTC. The genes are TRBV7-3 and TRBJ2-1; the match to TRBD2 covers 7 bases. J gave up 6 bases and V 0 bases, and 5 bases lay outside the gene matches. Germline loops: CDR1 SGHTA, CDR2 FQGTGA. This CDR3 region has 15 residues.

Only a few counts were recorded for this clonotype. The J gene is TRBJ1-4, the V gene TRBV4-2; TRBD1 might be the D (5 bases). Germline CDR1 and CDR2: LGHNA and YNFKEQ. V lost 0 bases and J lost 4, with 12 bases in between. The CDR3 has 16 residues. CDR3 protein: CASSQDGGDGNEKLFF. As DNA, the CDR3 is TGTGCCAGCAGCCAAGATGGAGGGGACGGTAATGAAAAACTGTTTTTT.

This chain connects TRBV6-2 or TRBV6-3 to TRBJ2-1; tentatively, D is TRBD1 (5 bases). The V and J ends lost 5 bases and 1 base respectively, with 9 bases between them. CDR1 and CDR2 (germline): MNHEY, SVGEGT. The CDR3 is 14 residues long. CDR3 amino acids: CASSVDRSYNEQFF. In nucleotides, the CDR3 is TGTGCCAGCAGTGTCGACAGATCCTACAATGAGCAGTTCTTC.